Following are 3 T cell receptor beta chains from one sample sequenced in a study of radiation and T cells in renal cell carcinoma. Time point specified: baseline pretreatment blood. The treatment is: 15 Gy SBRT to primary tumor, nephrectomy 4 weeks later. Assay: immunoSEQ multiplex PCR; the TCRdb copy retains only in-frame clones and omits some. The table lists approximately 51,000 clones, approximately 83% of them singletons, with roughly 30% in the top ten. The sample consisted of blood, taken from a patient whose treatment included radiotherapy and nephrectomy. Source of these receptors: a woman aged 70-85 years with renal cell carcinoma.

This clone was detected a few times. CDR3 residues: CASSLGGPAFTQYF. The DNA of the CDR3 is TGTGCCAGCAGCCTCGGGGGGCCCGCGTTCACCCAGTACTTC. V and J are TRBV13 and TRBJ2-5; TRBD2 might be the D (7 bases). The CDR3 contains 14 residues. Trimming removed 5 bases from V and 8 bases from J, with 18 bases in between. CDR1 is PRHDT, CDR2 FYEKMQ, per germline (reference sequence).

This clone was counted once. This chain connects TRBV7-9 to TRBJ2-3, with 8 bases fitting TRBD1. The CDR3 spans 13 residues. Germline loops: CDR1 SEHNR, CDR2 FQNEAQ (reference sequence). V lost 2 bases, J lost 6 bases, and 1 base stayed unmatched. DNA of the CDR3: TGTGCCAGCAGCTTAAGACAGGGGGATACGCAGTATTTT. Amino acids: CASSLRQGDTQYF.

The rearrangement links TRBV7-2 to TRBJ1-3; D possibly corresponds to TRBD1 (5 bases). This CDR3 contains 13 residues. V shed 3 bases and J shed 4 bases, with 7 bases lying between them. Germline assignment: CDR1 SGHTA and CDR2 FQGNSA. The CDR3 region has the DNA TGTGCCAGCAGCTTCGGGGCGGGAAACACCATATATTTT. Its translation: CASSFGAGNTIYF.